These 2 T cell receptor beta chains were sequenced from one sample in a study of shared clonotypes between healthy human individuals. Sequenced by immunoSEQ multiplex PCR; TCRdb stores in-frame clones only, minus some. The data show about 2.3 million clones, over 85% seen once. Sequences were obtained from naive CD4+ T cells from PBMCs. Noted subset: CD45RA+ positively selected. These receptors originate from a man younger than 30 in good health. Some clones in this sample may be carry-over from other donors' samples.

This rearrangement joins TRBV18 to TRBJ1-1; 9 bases line up with TRBD1. The germline gives CDR1 KGHSH, CDR2 LQKENI. Unmatched junction bases numbered 5, after V lost 5 bases and J lost 7 bases. This CDR3 has 13 residues. Written as DNA, the CDR3 is TGTGCCAGCTCAACAGGGGGCGATGGTGAAGCTTTCTTT. Its translation: CASSTGGDGEAFF.

Note on this clone: Additional DNA sequences in this sample encode the identical CDR3. The V call is TRBV7-9, the J call TRBJ2-7; 7 bases match TRBD1. Losses at the gene ends were 1 base for V and 2 bases for J; bases not matched to a gene: 2. Looked up from germline, CDR1 is SEHNR and CDR2 is FQNEAQ (reference sequence). The CDR3 is 14 amino acids. The CDR3, as DNA: TGTGCCAGCAGCTTAGGGACAGGAGCCTACGAGCAGTACTTC. It specifies CASSLGTGAYEQYF.